These 5 T cell receptor beta chains were all obtained from the same sample, sequenced in a study of T cells in tumors after PD-1 blockade. Repertoires were generated with immunoSEQ multiplex PCR, while TCRdb's copy carries only in-frame clones and drops some. The table lists 45,000 to 60,000 clones, more than 75% of them singletons. This sample comprised PBMCs, obtained before anti-PD-1 treatment. These receptors came from a human donor with basal cell carcinoma.

The J gene is TRBJ1-5, the V gene TRBV10-3; D call uncertain. Trimming shortened V by 4 bases and J by 2 bases, and 12 bases separated the two germline ends. The V gene's germline CDR1 is ENHRY and CDR2 SYGVKD. This CDR3 has 15 residues. CDR3: CAISVTDSGNQPQHF. The CDR3 DNA is TGTGCCATCAGTGTAACAGATAGCGGCAATCAGCCCCAGCATTTT.

The chain recombines TRBV30 with TRBJ2-1, with TRBD2 matching over 10 bases. J gave up 8 bases and V 0 bases, and 4 bases lay outside the gene matches. The CDR3 has 14 residues. Per germline, CDR1 GTSNPN and CDR2 SVGIG (reference sequence). As DNA, the CDR3 is TGTGCCTGGAGTGTAAGCGGGAGGGCAGATGAGCAGTTCTTC. Protein: CAWSVSGRADEQFF. The full variable domain, with the rest looked up from reference TRBV30 and TRBJ2-1, is SQTIHQWPATLVQPVGSPLSLECTVEGTSNPNLYWYRQAAGRGLQLLFYSVGIGQISSEVPQNLSASRPQDRQFILSSKKLLLSDSGFYLCAWSVSGRADEQFFGPGTRLTVL.

Comments on this clone: The junction does not match germline at one end; this may be a read error. The gene calls are TRBV27 and TRBJ2-4; TRBD1 is a possible D gene (5 bases). In germline, CDR1 is MNHEY, CDR2 SMNVEV (reference sequence). The length of the CDR3 is 14 residues. This CDR3 is CTSGALLAKNIQYF. CDR3 sequence (DNA): TGTACCAGTGGGGCTCTCCTAGCCAAAAACATTCAGTACTTC.

This clone is medium-sized in the sample. This sequence joins TRBV5-4 and TRBJ2-7, with 10 bases lining up with TRBD1. This CDR3 comprises 13 residues. Germline lookup yields CDR1 SGHNT and CDR2 YYREEE (reference sequence). The V segment lost 4 bases and the J segment 5 bases; nucleotides outside the gene matches: 3. The CDR3 sequence is CASSMGQGNEQYF. CDR3 DNA sequence: TGTGCCAGCAGCATGGGACAGGGGAACGAGCAGTACTTC.

The chain links TRBV9 to TRBJ2-5, with D maybe TRBD1 (6 bases). The germline V gene has CDR1 SGDLS and CDR2 YYNGEE. This CDR3 comprises 15 residues. Trimming pared 4 bases from V and 2 bases from J, leaving 15 bases between. The CDR3 bases are TGTGCCAGCAGCAGAGAAGACAGGAGACAAGAGACCCAGTACTTC. Amino acid sequence: CASSREDRRQETQYF.